These 8 T cell receptor beta chains came from one sample sequenced in a study of blood T cell repertoires in COVID-19. Using immunoSEQ multiplex PCR, the repertoire was profiled, and TCRdb retains in-frame clones only, with some absent. The data hold about 240,000 clones, with about four fifths observed a single time. Material: peripheral blood. These receptors originate from a woman in her 70s with acute or convalescent COVID-19.

The genes are TRBV6-5 and TRBJ2-7, with 8 bases lining up with TRBD1. Germline CDR1 MNHEY, CDR2 SVGAGI. This CDR3 spans 15 amino acids. Trimming at V came to 2 bases and at J to 0 bases, leaving 3 bases not matched to a gene. Written as DNA, the CDR3 is TGTGCCAGCAGTTACCGCGGACAGGGCTCCTACGAGCAGTACTTC. It yields the protein CASSYRGQGSYEQYF.

This rearrangement joins TRBV28 to TRBJ1-1; tentatively, D is TRBD1 (5 bases). Germline V gene data show CDR1 as MDHEN and CDR2 as SYDVKM. The ends were cut back, 2 bases at V and 11 bases at J, with 12 bases in the middle. The CDR3 totals 12 residues. The CDR3, as DNA: TGTGCCAGCAGTTTAGCAGGGTTGGACGCTTTCTTT. It codes for CASSLAGLDAFF.

This chain connects TRBV19 to TRBJ1-2, with a tentative D call TRBD1 (6 bases). The CDR3 is 13 amino acids. Trimming cost V 9 bases and J 7 bases, with 18 bases left between them. CDR1 is LNHDA and CDR2 is SQIVND in the germline V gene (reference sequence). The CDR3 is CASRGTQGFGYTF. CDR3 in DNA: TGTGCCAGCAGAGGTACACAGGGTTTTGGCTACACCTTC.

This sequence joins TRBV30 and TRBJ1-1; no clear D. Germline CDR1 is GTSNPN and CDR2 is SVGIG (reference sequence). V lost 0 bases, J lost 6 bases, and 8 bases lay in between. The CDR3 covers 12 residues. The CDR3 region has the DNA TGTGCCTGGAGTGTACAAGTCGCTGAAGCTTTCTTT. This gives the protein CAWSVQVAEAFF. Full variable domain (outside the CDR3, taken from reference TRBV30 and TRBJ1-1): SQTIHQWPATLVQPVGSPLSLECTVEGTSNPNLYWYRQAAGRGLQLLFYSVGIGQISSEVPQNLSASRPQDRQFILSSKKLLLSDSGFYLCAWSVQVAEAFFGQGTRLTVV.

The chain has TRBV10-3 and TRBJ1-1, with a tentative D call TRBD1 (5 bases). CDR3 length: 13 residues. Germline lookup yields CDR1 ENHRY and CDR2 SYGVKD. The V gene lost 2 bases and the J gene lost 6 bases, with 10 bases spanning the gap. CDR3 sequence (DNA): TGTGCCATCAGTGAGCTGGGAGGGGCTGAAGCTTTCTTT. Translation: CAISELGGAEAFF.

This chain links TRBV7-9 with TRBJ1-2; TRBD1 matches 8 bases. CDR1 and CDR2 (germline): SEHNR, FQNEAQ (reference sequence). This CDR3 has 15 amino acids. Trimming took 5 bases from V and 3 from J; bases not matched to a gene: 8. In nucleotides, the CDR3 is TGTGCCAGCAGCCCTCTAGGACAGGGCCACTATGGCTACACCTTC. This gives the protein CASSPLGQGHYGYTF.

This chain joins TRBV6-5 and TRBJ1-1, with TRBD1 identical over 9 bases. From germline, CDR1 is MNHEY and CDR2 SVGAGI. The CDR3 extends over 15 amino acids. V was clipped by 4 bases and J by 7 bases; unmatched bases: 10. The chain's CDR3 is CASSSRDRAGGEAFF. In DNA, the CDR3 is TGTGCCAGCAGTTCCCGGGACAGGGCGGGGGGTGAAGCTTTCTTT.

This clone turned up a few times. The J gene is TRBJ1-1, the V gene TRBV12-5; D ambiguous. The CDR3 runs 15 residues. The V end lost 0 bases, the J end lost 1 base, and 9 bases lay between the germline ends. CDR1 and CDR2 from the germline V gene are LGHNT and FRNRAP. CDR3 bases: TGTGCTAGTGGTTTGGTGTTGGCAGGGAACACTGAAGCTTTCTTT. It specifies CASGLVLAGNTEAFF.